The 6 T cell receptor beta chains listed next were all sequenced from one sample in a study of CD8 T cells in ankylosing spondylitis. Antigens for these TCRs are unknown. TCRdb itself ran the 5' RACE reads through MiXCR, one entry per CDR3 protein. The sample has around 890,000 distinct CDR3 sequences; roughly 12% are singletons. Study-level results: Made up of about eight highly homologous variants, a TCR beta motif appeared characteristic of ankylosing spondylitis blood.

The sample taken for sequencing was blood, either unsorted or a sorted T cell fraction (not recorded which). All receptors derive from a male donor with ankylosing spondylitis.

This clonotype was detected only a few times. This chain joins TRBV4-2 and TRBJ2-2, with D tentatively TRBD1 (5 bases). Deletions cut 4 bases from V and 0 bases from J, with 9 bases between. The CDR3 covers 15 residues. Germline loops: CDR1 LGHNA, CDR2 YNFKEQ. DNA of the CDR3: TGTGCCAGCAGCCCAAGGACATCGAACACCGGGGAGCTGTTTTTT. Translation gives CASSPRTSNTGELFF.

This clonotype was seen a few times. This chain links TRBV29-1 with TRBJ2-1; weak D call: TRBD2 (6 bases). This CDR3 contains 14 residues. Per the germline V gene, CDR1 is SQVTM and CDR2 is ANQGSEA. V dropped 4 bases and J dropped 0 bases, with 10 bases sitting between them. For the CDR3, the DNA is TGCAGCGTTGTGTTAGCGGACTCCTACAATGAGCAGTTCTTC. It codes for CSVVLADSYNEQFF.

This rearrangement joins TRBV12-3 or TRBV12-4 to TRBJ2-7; TRBD1 is a possible D gene (6 bases). There are 15 residues in the CDR3. Deletions cut 3 bases from V and 2 bases from J, with 14 bases between. CDR3 DNA: TGTGCCAGCAGTTTTTTATCAGGGACAACCTACGAGCAGTACTTC. Translating gives CASSFLSGTTYEQYF.

The chain recombines TRBV10-3 with TRBJ1-2; possible D gene TRBD1, 5 bases. Per germline, CDR1 ENHRY and CDR2 SYGVKD. The length of the CDR3 is 12 residues. V lost 6 bases and J 4 bases, leaving 9 bases between the germline ends. CDR3 nucleotides: TGTGCCATCAGACATACAGGCTATGGCTACACCTTC. Encoded protein: CAIRHTGYGYTF.

The CDR3 coding sequence is TGTGCCAGCAGCTACCTAGCGGGGGGCTCCTACGAGCAGTACTTC. Translating it yields CASSYLAGGSYEQYF. This chain joins TRBV11-2 and TRBJ2-7; 11 bases agree with TRBD2. V lost 4 bases, J lost 0 bases, and 2 bases stayed unmatched. Germline V gene lookup returns CDR1 SGHAT and CDR2 FQNNGV. The CDR3 length is 15 residues.

The chain is built from TRBV29-1 and TRBJ1-1; D unresolved. The length of the CDR3 is 13 residues. Germline CDR1 SQVTM, CDR2 ANQGSEA. The germline V and J ends were trimmed by 6 bases and 4 bases, with 15 bases remaining between them. This chain's CDR3 is CSVVGFWGTEAFF. CDR3 in DNA: TGCAGCGTCGTAGGATTCTGGGGCACTGAAGCTTTCTTT.